The 30 T cell receptor beta chains in this list originate from one sample, sequenced in a study of cytomegalovirus exposure and HLA in healthy donors. The PCR contained 60 Vbeta and 13 Jbeta primers. Sequencing was performed with immunoSEQ multiplex PCR; in TCRdb, only in-frame clones are kept and a portion is missing. Its clone listing holds 80,000 to 100,000 clones. Sequenced sample: PBMCs. The receptors were sampled from a man aged 45-65 years in good health and CMV-seronegative.

The chain combines TRBV11-2 with TRBJ1-5; D is possibly TRBD1 (6 bases). The CDR3 totals 13 residues. Trimming left V 3 bases short and J 6 bases short, with 9 bases between. Per the germline V gene, CDR1 is SGHAT and CDR2 is FQNNGV. The CDR3: CASSFEQGQPQHF. DNA of the CDR3: TGTGCCAGCAGCTTCGAACAGGGTCAGCCCCAGCATTTT.

The V and J genes are TRBV9 and TRBJ1-2; the D is unclear. Trimming left V 0 bases short and J 4 bases short, with 7 bases between. Per the germline V gene, CDR1 is SGDLS and CDR2 is YYNGEE. The CDR3 covers 13 residues. CDR3 protein: CASSVASSYGYTF. CDR3 nucleotides: TGTGCCAGCAGCGTAGCTAGTTCCTATGGCTACACCTTC.

This chain joins TRBV6-5 and TRBJ1-1; D gene ambiguous. The CDR3 extends over 15 amino acids. The germline V and J ends were trimmed by 0 bases and 6 bases, with 14 bases remaining between them. The germline V gene has CDR1 MNHEY and CDR2 SVGAGI. The CDR3 region has the DNA TGTGCCAGCAGTTACTCTTTGACGGTAAGCGCTGAAGCTTTCTTT. Encoded protein: CASSYSLTVSAEAFF.

The chain couples TRBV4-2 to TRBJ1-5; D call uncertain. The CDR3 has 13 residues. The V end was cut by 0 bases, the J end by 6 bases, with 6 bases between. Per germline, CDR1 LGHNA and CDR2 YNFKEQ. The CDR3, as DNA: TGTGCCAGCAGCCAAGACTTCGGTCAGCCCCAGCATTTT. It translates to CASSQDFGQPQHF.

The V and J genes are TRBV9 and TRBJ2-7, with 7 nucleotides matching TRBD1. Trimming at V came to 0 bases and at J to 5 bases, leaving 14 bases not matched to a gene. This CDR3 has 17 residues. Germline-derived CDR1 and CDR2 are SGDLS and YYNGEE. The CDR3 DNA sequence: TGTGCCAGCAGCGTAGGGATACTACAGGGGAAGAAGAACGAGCAGTACTTC. It specifies CASSVGILQGKKNEQYF.

V is TRBV7-9 and J is TRBJ1-5, with D hard to call. The length of the CDR3 is 13 residues. Deletions cut 3 bases from V and 4 bases from J, with 7 bases between. Germline V gene sequence: CDR1 SEHNR, CDR2 FQNEAQ (reference sequence). The CDR3 bases are TGTGCCAGCAGCTTTACATTTAATCAGCCCCAGCATTTT. As protein: CASSFTFNQPQHF.

The CDR3 DNA sequence: TGTGCCAGCAGCTTGATTCAGCGGACCTACGAGCAGTACTTC. Protein sequence: CASSLIQRTYEQYF. This rearrangement joins TRBV5-6 to TRBJ2-7; D may be TRBD2 (5 bases). There are 14 residues in the CDR3. Germline assignment: CDR1 SGHDT and CDR2 YYEEEE. V shed 1 base and J shed 2 bases, with 10 bases lying between them.

The V gene is TRBV7-3, the J gene TRBJ2-2, with D hard to call. V was cut by 5 bases and J by 4 bases, with 11 bases left in between. Germline V gene lookup returns CDR1 SGHTA and CDR2 FQGTGA. The CDR3 length is 14 residues. CDR3 sequence: CASSADLFTGELFF. As DNA, the CDR3 is TGTGCCAGCAGCGCCGACTTGTTCACCGGGGAGCTGTTTTTT.

This chain links TRBV10-1 with TRBJ2-5, with D possibly matching TRBD1 (6 bases). The CDR3 spans 16 residues. The V and J ends lost 5 bases and 2 bases respectively, with 18 bases between them. CDR1 WNHNN and CDR2 SYGVQD come from the germline V gene (reference sequence). The DNA of the CDR3 is TGCGCCAGCAGTAACATCTCCGGGACACAGCAAGAGACCCAGTACTTC. Its protein is CASSNISGTQQETQYF.

V gene TRBV5-4 combines with J gene TRBJ2-3; 8 nucleotides agree with TRBD2. With V trimmed by 1 base and J by 15 bases, 10 bases remained unmatched. Germline CDR1 reads SGHNT; CDR2 reads YYREEE (reference sequence). The CDR3 sequence is 13 residues long. CDR3 in amino acids: CASSLRGTSGGYF. The CDR3 nucleotides read TGTGCCAGCAGCTTGAGAGGAACTAGCGGCGGTTATTTT.

V gene TRBV19 combines with J gene TRBJ2-2; 7 nucleotides align to TRBD1. The junction had 5 bases not matched to a gene; V was cut back by 5 bases and J by 2 bases. This CDR3 comprises 15 residues. In germline, CDR1 is LNHDA, CDR2 SQIVND (reference sequence). The CDR3 loop is CASSVTGLNTGELFF. CDR3 bases: TGTGCCAGTAGTGTGACAGGGTTAAACACCGGGGAGCTGTTTTTT.

This chain connects TRBV25-1 to TRBJ1-1; 10 nucleotides line up with TRBD1. CDR3 length: 14 residues. The ends lost 4 bases at V and 6 bases at J; junction bases unmatched: 5. Looked up from germline, CDR1 is MGHDK and CDR2 is SYGVNS. Here the CDR3 reads CASSARGTGAEAFF. The CDR3 DNA follows: TGTGCCAGCAGTGCCCGAGGGACAGGGGCTGAAGCTTTCTTT. Full variable domain (missing parts from reference TRBV25-1 and TRBJ1-1): EADIYQTPRYLVIGTGKKITLECSQTMGHDKMYWYQQDPGMELHLIHYSYGVNSTEKGDLSSESTVSRIRTEHFPLTLESARPSHTSQYLCASSARGTGAEAFFGQGTRLTVV.

The CDR3 loop reads CASSFEQGGTYGYTF. CDR3 sequence (DNA): TGTGCCAGCAGCTTTGAACAAGGCGGAACCTATGGCTACACCTTC. The V call is TRBV5-4, the J call TRBJ1-2; D gene uncertain. This CDR3 spans 15 amino acids. Per the germline V gene, CDR1 is SGHNT and CDR2 is YYREEE (reference sequence). Trimming pared 2 bases from V and 4 bases from J, leaving 15 bases between.

This chain links TRBV9 with TRBJ2-1; TRBD2 matches at 11 bases. Germline lookup yields CDR1 SGDLS and CDR2 YYNGEE. The V and J ends lost 7 bases and 6 bases, in that order; junction bases with no gene match: 15. This CDR3 comprises 17 residues. Here the CDR3 reads CASGRHLISGGGNEQFF. Here the CDR3 DNA reads TGTGCCAGCGGCCGACACTTAATTAGCGGGGGGGGCAATGAGCAGTTCTTC. Supplemented by reference TRBV9 and TRBJ2-1, the full variable domain reads DSGVTQTPKHLITATGQRVTLRCSPRSGDLSVYWYQQSLDQGLQFLIQYYNGEERAKGNILERFSAQQFPDLHSELNLSSLELGDSALYFCASGRHLISGGGNEQFFGPGTRLTVL.

V gene TRBV19 combines with J gene TRBJ1-5; 9 nucleotides agree with TRBD1. The V and J ends lost 7 bases and 3 bases, in that order; junction bases with no gene match: 16. This CDR3 spans 18 amino acids. Germline loops: CDR1 LNHDA, CDR2 SQIVND (reference sequence). The CDR3 protein is CASTSFRDRATANQPQHF. The DNA of the CDR3 is TGTGCCAGTACTTCTTTCCGGGACAGGGCTACCGCCAATCAGCCCCAGCATTTT.

V usage is TRBV19 and J usage is TRBJ1-1; no reliable D call. Germline V gene data show CDR1 as LNHDA and CDR2 as SQIVND (reference sequence). The CDR3 spans 13 residues. Trimming removed 3 bases from V and 5 bases from J, with 10 bases in between. The CDR3 DNA is TGTGCCAGTAGTATGGCTGTTACAACTGAAGCTTTCTTT. The encoded protein is CASSMAVTTEAFF.

The gene calls are TRBV27 and TRBJ2-7, with TRBD1 matching over 9 bases. There are 15 residues in the CDR3. Per germline, CDR1 MNHEY and CDR2 SMNVEV (reference sequence). After removal of 5 bases from V and 6 bases from J, the junction contained 11 bases not matched to a gene. The CDR3 sequence: CASSHANSGQGEQYF. As DNA, the CDR3 is TGTGCCAGCAGTCACGCTAACTCGGGACAGGGCGAGCAGTACTTC.

This chain links TRBV18 with TRBJ1-1; 7 bases match TRBD1. CDR1 and CDR2 (germline): KGHSH, LQKENI. J lost 4 bases, V lost 2 bases, and 4 bases had no gene match. This CDR3 spans 14 amino acids. This CDR3 reads CASSPTAGGTEAFF. The CDR3 DNA reads as TGTGCCAGCTCACCAACGGCAGGGGGCACTGAAGCTTTCTTT.

The chain couples TRBV9 to TRBJ2-3; 12 nucleotides agree with TRBD2. Germline CDR1 reads SGDLS; CDR2 reads YYNGEE. Trimming cost V 9 bases and J 5 bases; bases outside gene matches: 4. The CDR3 runs to 13 residues. CDR3 in amino acids: CATSGGDGDTQYF. The CDR3 DNA sequence: TGTGCCACTAGCGGGGGGGATGGAGATACGCAGTATTTT.

The rearrangement joins TRBV28 to TRBJ2-1; TRBD2 might be the D (6 bases). The CDR3 covers 12 residues. V lost 10 bases and J lost 15, with 22 bases in between. The germline V gene encodes CDR1 MDHEN and CDR2 SYDVKM. CDR3 coding DNA: TGTGCCACCCCAGGGAAAGGAGGGGAGTGGTTCTTC. Protein: CATPGKGGEWFF. Using reference TRBV28 and TRBJ2-1 for the parts outside the CDR3, the full variable domain is DVKVTQSSRYLVKRTGEKVFLECVQDMDHENMFWYRQDPGLGLRLIYFSYDVKMKEKGDIPEGYSVSREKKERFSLILESASTNQTSMYLCATPGKGGEWFFGPGTRLTVL.

The rearrangement uses TRBV27 and TRBJ2-1, with 11 positions matching TRBD2. The CDR3 is 14 amino acids. The germline V gene encodes CDR1 MNHEY and CDR2 SMNVEV (reference sequence). Trimming cost V 8 bases and J 1 base; bases outside gene matches: 1. CDR3 in amino acids: CASASGGSYNEQFF. CDR3 nucleotide sequence: TGTGCCAGCGCTAGCGGGGGGTCCTACAATGAGCAGTTCTTC.

The chain links TRBV20-1 to TRBJ2-7; D is unclear. Germline loops: CDR1 DFQATT, CDR2 SNEGSKA (reference sequence). Between the trimmed V and J ends, which lost 1 base and 5 bases, there was a span of 6 bases. This CDR3 region has 11 residues. In DNA, the CDR3 is TGCAGTGCTAGAGCCTCAGACGAGCAGTACTTC. Protein: CSARASDEQYF.

The chain employs TRBV2 and TRBJ2-7; D is uncertain. The V end was cut by 4 bases, the J end by 4 bases, with 5 bases between. CDR1 SNHLY and CDR2 FYNNEI come from the germline V gene. The CDR3 spans 11 residues. The CDR3 region has the DNA TGTGCCAGCAGTGCTAGGTACGAGCAGTACTTC. Its protein product is CASSARYEQYF.

The chain has TRBV5-1 and TRBJ1-2, with D uncertain. The CDR3 loop spans 13 amino acids. With 0 bases removed from V and 8 bases from J, the gap between germline ends came to 11 bases. In germline, CDR1 is SGHRS, CDR2 YFSETQ. In DNA, the CDR3 is TGCGCCAGCAGCTTGGTGGGAGGAGAGGGCTACACCTTC. Translating it yields CASSLVGGEGYTF.

In the case of this clone: Different DNA sequences within this sample yield the same CDR3. The CDR3 region has the DNA TGTGCCACCAGCCGAGGACTAGCGGGGGGCACAGATACGCAGTATTTT. Translating gives CATSRGLAGGTDTQYF. The rearrangement uses TRBV15 and TRBJ2-3, with 13 bases that match TRBD2. Germline-derived CDR1 and CDR2 are LNHNV and YYDKDF (reference sequence). Losses at the gene ends were 5 bases for V and 1 base for J; bases not matched to a gene: 3. The CDR3 spans 16 residues.

This chain links TRBV27 with TRBJ2-2; no clear D gene. Germline loops: CDR1 MNHEY, CDR2 SMNVEV (reference sequence). The V end was cut by 6 bases, the J end by 3 bases, with 8 bases between. The CDR3 length is 13 residues. CDR3 DNA sequence: TGTGCCAGCAGCCCAGGTTACACCGGGGAGCTGTTTTTT. Translating gives CASSPGYTGELFF.

The J gene is TRBJ1-5, the V gene TRBV11-2, with 7 nucleotides matching TRBD1. Germline V gene sequence: CDR1 SGHAT, CDR2 FQNNGV. The CDR3 totals 15 residues. V was pared by 6 bases and J by 4 bases, with 9 bases of the junction left unmatched. The DNA of the CDR3 is TGTGCCAGCAGTTACGGGACAGCCCGGAATCAGCCCCAGCATTTT. This gives the protein CASSYGTARNQPQHF. The full variable domain, rest sourced from reference TRBV11-2 and TRBJ1-5, is EAGVAQSPRYKIIEKRQSVAFWCNPISGHATLYWYQQILGQGPKLLIQFQNNGVVDDSQLPKDRFSAERLKGVDSTLKIQPAKLEDSAVYLCASSYGTARNQPQHFGDGTRLSIL.

The chain recombines TRBV6-5 with TRBJ1-6, with D unclear. Germline values: CDR1 MNHEY, CDR2 SVGAGI. V was pared by 6 bases and J by 10 bases, with 19 bases between. The CDR3 extends over 15 amino acids. CDR3 sequence (DNA): TGTGCCAGCAGAACTTCCGGGGTTGGCCTGTCACCCCTCCACTTT. Encoded protein: CASRTSGVGLSPLHF.

The V and J genes are TRBV28 and TRBJ1-4; TRBD1 aligns across 9 bases. The ends lost 5 bases at V and 6 bases at J; junction bases unmatched: 10. The CDR3 has 16 amino acids. Germline CDR1 is MDHEN and CDR2 is SYDVKM. The CDR3 DNA is TGTGCCAGCAGTACTACCGGGACAGGGCGCTATGAAAAACTGTTTTTT. This codes for CASSTTGTGRYEKLFF.

V and J are TRBV5-1 and TRBJ2-1, with 7 bases fitting TRBD1. V trimming: 4 bases; J trimming: 9 bases; junction bases outside the gene matches: 7. Germline V CDR1 and CDR2: SGHRS, YFSETQ. The CDR3 runs 13 residues. The CDR3 region has the DNA TGCGCCAGCAGCCCGACAGGGATCCCTGAGCAGTTCTTC. This sequence encodes CASSPTGIPEQFF.